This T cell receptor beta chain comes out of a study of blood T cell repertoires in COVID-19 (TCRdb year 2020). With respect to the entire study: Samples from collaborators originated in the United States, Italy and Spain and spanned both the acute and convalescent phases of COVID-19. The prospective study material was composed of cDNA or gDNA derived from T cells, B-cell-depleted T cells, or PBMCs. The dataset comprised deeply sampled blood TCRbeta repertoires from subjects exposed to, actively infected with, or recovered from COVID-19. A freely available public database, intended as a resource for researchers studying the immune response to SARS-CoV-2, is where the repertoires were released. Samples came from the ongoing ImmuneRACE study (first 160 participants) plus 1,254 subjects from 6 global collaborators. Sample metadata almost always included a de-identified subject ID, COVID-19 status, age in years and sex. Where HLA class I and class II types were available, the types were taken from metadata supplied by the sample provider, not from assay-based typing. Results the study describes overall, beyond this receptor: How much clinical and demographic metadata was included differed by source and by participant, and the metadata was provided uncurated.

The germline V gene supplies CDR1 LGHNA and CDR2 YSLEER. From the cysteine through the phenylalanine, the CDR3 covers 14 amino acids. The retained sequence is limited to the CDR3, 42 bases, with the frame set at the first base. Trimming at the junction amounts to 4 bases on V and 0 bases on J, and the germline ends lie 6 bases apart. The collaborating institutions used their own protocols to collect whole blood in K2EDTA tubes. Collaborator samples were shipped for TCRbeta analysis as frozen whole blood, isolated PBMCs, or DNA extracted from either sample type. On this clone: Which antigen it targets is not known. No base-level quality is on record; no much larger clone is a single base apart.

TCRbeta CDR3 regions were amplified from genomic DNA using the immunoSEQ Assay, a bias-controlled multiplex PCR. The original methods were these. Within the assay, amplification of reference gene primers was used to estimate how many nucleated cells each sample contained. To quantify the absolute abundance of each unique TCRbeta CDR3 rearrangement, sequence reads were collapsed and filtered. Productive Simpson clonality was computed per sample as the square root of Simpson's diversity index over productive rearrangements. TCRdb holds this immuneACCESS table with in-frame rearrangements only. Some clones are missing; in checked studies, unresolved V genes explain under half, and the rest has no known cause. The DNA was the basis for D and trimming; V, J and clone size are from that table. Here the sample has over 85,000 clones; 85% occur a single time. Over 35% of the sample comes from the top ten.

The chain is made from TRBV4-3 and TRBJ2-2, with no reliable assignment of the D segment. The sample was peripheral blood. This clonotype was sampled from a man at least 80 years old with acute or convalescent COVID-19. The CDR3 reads CASSPSSNTGELFF. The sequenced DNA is TGCGCCAGCAGCCCCAGTTCGAACACCGGGGAGCTGTTTTTT.